What follows are 13 T cell receptor beta chains derived from one specimen sequenced in a study of T cells in localized non-small cell lung cancer. TCRdb's table, derived via immunoSEQ multiplex PCR, lists solely in-frame clones and lacks some. The top ten clones hold over 20% of a sample with some 22,000 clones, 75% to 90% of them seen once. The sample was PBMCs, taken before any cancer treatment. These receptors all come from a man aged 40 to 70 with stage II squamous cell lung carcinoma.

The chain has TRBV28 and TRBJ1-6; D not certain. CDR1 and CDR2 from the germline V gene are MDHEN and SYDVKM. V was pared by 8 bases and J by 0 bases, with 8 bases between. The CDR3 sequence is 14 residues long. DNA of the CDR3: TGTGCCAGCGGAGGTAGCTCCTATAATTCACCCCTCCACTTT. This gives the protein CASGGSSYNSPLHF.

The genes are TRBV6-5 and TRBJ2-7; a possible D gene is TRBD1 (5 bases). The ends were cut back, 8 bases at V and 6 bases at J, with 14 bases in the middle. The CDR3 is 12 amino acids. Germline-derived CDR1 and CDR2 are MNHEY and SVGAGI. The CDR3 coding sequence is TGTGCCAGCGGGTCGACAGCCCTCGAGCAGTACTTC. Translating gives CASGSTALEQYF.

The rearrangement links TRBV15 to TRBJ2-5; D is ambiguous. CDR1 is LNHNV and CDR2 is YYDKDF in the germline V gene (reference sequence). The CDR3 is made up of 13 amino acids. V was cut by 3 bases and J by 1 base, with 6 bases left in between. Here the CDR3 DNA reads TGTGCCACCAGCAGGGACCCCCAAGAGACCCAGTACTTC. As protein: CATSRDPQETQYF.

This chain connects TRBV19 to TRBJ1-6; 7 bases fit TRBD1. This CDR3 is built from 15 residues. With 4 bases clipped from V and 8 bases from J, the junction kept 8 bases outside the gene matches. CDR1 LNHDA and CDR2 SQIVND come from the germline V gene (reference sequence). The CDR3 nucleotides are TGTGCCAGTAGTAATTCCGGGACAGAGGATTCACCCCTCCACTTT. Its protein product is CASSNSGTEDSPLHF.

This chain joins TRBV19 and TRBJ2-7; D is ambiguous. The CDR3 spans 15 residues. CDR1 is LNHDA, CDR2 SQIVND, per germline (reference sequence). Trimming removed 5 bases from V and 9 bases from J, with 23 bases in between. CDR3 amino acids: CASSPSYRSDLWQYF. The CDR3 nucleotides are TGTGCCAGTAGTCCCTCGTACCGGTCGGATCTATGGCAGTACTTC.

The chain links TRBV5-1 to TRBJ2-3; 7 bases map to TRBD2. V was clipped by 5 bases and J by 0 bases; unmatched bases: 6. The CDR3 is 15 amino acids. Germline values: CDR1 SGHRS, CDR2 YFSETQ. The CDR3 DNA is TGCGCCAGCAGTTCTAGCGGACTCAGCACAGATACGCAGTATTTT. Translated: CASSSSGLSTDTQYF.

V gene TRBV27 combines with J gene TRBJ1-2; D might be TRBD1 (5 bases). With 2 bases removed from V and 2 bases from J, the gap between germline ends came to 12 bases. The CDR3 extends over 15 amino acids. Germline CDR1 reads MNHEY; CDR2 reads SMNVEV (reference sequence). CDR3: CASSLRARANYGYTF. The CDR3 DNA reads as TGTGCCAGCAGTTTACGAGCCAGGGCCAACTATGGCTACACCTTC.

CDR3 amino acids: CASSLFRDRGPSSYNEQFF. The CDR3 nucleotides are TGCGCCAGCAGCTTGTTCCGAGACAGGGGGCCGAGCTCCTACAATGAGCAGTTCTTC. The rearrangement uses TRBV5-1 and TRBJ2-1, with TRBD1 identical over 10 bases. The CDR3 totals 19 residues. Trimming at V came to 1 base and at J to 0 bases, leaving 10 bases not matched to a gene. Per the germline V gene, CDR1 is SGHRS and CDR2 is YFSETQ.

V and J are TRBV5-4 and TRBJ1-4; D is unresolved. V was cut by 0 bases and J by 4 bases, with 4 bases left in between. The CDR3 sequence is 13 residues long. The germline V gene has CDR1 SGHNT and CDR2 YYREEE (reference sequence). The CDR3 reads CASSLVGNEKLFF. CDR3 sequence (DNA): TGTGCCAGCAGCTTGGTTGGTAATGAAAAACTGTTTTTT.

The chain combines TRBV29-1 with TRBJ2-7; possibly TRBD1 for D (6 bases). The germline CDR1 and CDR2 sequences are SQVTM and ANQGSEA. The CDR3 is made up of 14 amino acids. Between the trimmed V and J ends, which lost 1 base and 2 bases, there was a span of 12 bases. The CDR3 sequence is CSVEAGWDTYEQYF. DNA of the CDR3: TGCAGCGTTGAAGCTGGATGGGACACCTACGAGCAGTACTTC.

The rearrangement joins TRBV13 to TRBJ1-3; D not resolved. The CDR3 is 16 residues long. CDR1 is PRHDT, CDR2 FYEKMQ, per germline (reference sequence). V shed 5 bases and J shed 2 bases, with 16 bases lying between them. The DNA of the CDR3 is TGTGCCAGCAGCAGGTTGGGAGTAGGGACTGGAAACACCATATATTTT. Protein: CASSRLGVGTGNTIYF.

The CDR3 DNA reads TGTGCCAGCAGCCCCCTGGGGCAGGGCAGGGACGAGCAGTACTTC. Protein: CASSPLGQGRDEQYF. This chain uses TRBV9 with TRBJ2-7; a possible D gene is TRBD1 (5 bases). CDR1 is SGDLS and CDR2 is YYNGEE in the germline V gene. This CDR3 contains 15 residues. V lost 4 bases and J 5 bases, leaving 19 bases between the germline ends. The full variable domain, completed using reference TRBV9 and TRBJ2-7, is DSGVTQTPKHLITATGQRVTLRCSPRSGDLSVYWYQQSLDQGLQFLIQYYNGEERAKGNILERFSAQQFPDLHSELNLSSLELGDSALYFCASSPLGQGRDEQYFGPGTRLTVT.

The V gene is TRBV5-8, the J gene TRBJ2-7; the D call may be TRBD1 or TRBD2 (6 bases each). The germline V gene has CDR1 SGHTS and CDR2 YDEGEE. V was trimmed by 0 bases and J by 0 bases, leaving 10 bases between them. The CDR3 contains 15 residues. CDR3 region: CASSLAGASSYEQYF. CDR3 bases: TGTGCCAGCAGCTTGGCGGGGGCCAGCTCCTACGAGCAGTACTTC.